A single sample gave rise to the 14 T cell receptor beta chains below, sequenced in a study of T cells in Graves' hyperthyroidism and ophthalmopathy. Template material for amplifying TCR beta CDR3 regions consisted of RNA transcripts. Carried out on the TCR CDR3, a first-round RT-PCR used the HTBI primer set. TCRdb independently ran MiXCR on the multiplex PCR reads; one entry per CDR3 protein. The repertoire holds hundreds of thousands of distinct CDR3 sequences, more than 30% seen once, with over 8% in the top ten. Specimen: blood. These receptors all stem from a man aged 18 to 30 with Graves' hyperthyroidism.

This clonotype was seen only a few times. Germline and junction disagree at one end, which may indicate a read error. The chain has TRBV7-9 and TRBJ2-7, with D perhaps TRBD2 (6 bases). The CDR3 sequence is 15 residues long. The germline V gene has CDR1 SEHNR and CDR2 FQNEAQ (reference sequence). The CDR3 is CASSQELATGYEQYF. The DNA of the CDR3 is TGCGCCAGCAGCCAAGAGCTAGCGACGGGCTACGAGCAGTACTTC.

The chain carries TRBV5-4 and TRBJ2-2; D ambiguous. Germline CDR1 is SGHNT and CDR2 is YYREEE (reference sequence). Trimming shortened V by 4 bases and J by 6 bases, and 13 bases separated the two germline ends. The CDR3 extends over 14 amino acids. In DNA form, the CDR3 reads TGTGCCAGCAGCCCTCCCTTCAACCCCGGGGAGCTGTTTTTT. It yields the protein CASSPPFNPGELFF.

In this sample, this clonotype turned up once. The chain recombines TRBV2 with TRBJ1-5, with TRBD1 as a possible D gene (6 bases). This CDR3 is 14 amino acids long. Germline loops: CDR1 SNHLY, CDR2 FYNNEI. Trimming removed 3 bases from V and 4 bases from J, with 10 bases in between. The CDR3 nucleotides are TGTGCCAGCAGTGACCGGGGGCAGAATCAGCCCCAGCATTTT. Translating gives CASSDRGQNQPQHF.

The table lists this clonotype with a few counts. The junction and the germline gene differ at one end; a read error may be behind it. The chain couples TRBV4-1 to TRBJ1-1, with no clear D. This CDR3 spans 13 amino acids. Germline CDR1 is MGHRA and CDR2 is YSYEKL. The CDR3 reads CASSQVMGTEAFF. The CDR3 bases are TGCGCCAGCAGCCAAGTTATGGGCACTGAAGCCTTCTTT.

This clonotype was picked up many times. This chain links TRBV10-3 with TRBJ1-2, with D possibly being TRBD1 (5 bases). Trimming pared 6 bases from V and 5 bases from J, leaving 10 bases between. This CDR3 spans 12 amino acids. Germline V gene data show CDR1 as ENHRY and CDR2 as SYGVKD. The CDR3 DNA sequence: TGTGCCATCAGACCGGGGGAATATGGCTACACCTTC. This gives the protein CAIRPGEYGYTF.

The chain has TRBV12-3 or TRBV12-4 and TRBJ1-5; D call uncertain. V lost 6 bases and J 0 bases, leaving 12 bases between the germline ends. This CDR3 is built from 15 residues. CDR3 region: CASSNREYSNQPQHF. CDR3 sequence (DNA): TGTGCCAGCAGCAACCGGGAGTATAGCAATCAGCCCCAGCATTTT.

With regard to this clonotype: A much larger clone differs by one base, so this may be a read error. The J gene is TRBJ2-7, the V gene TRBV29-1; 9 nucleotides match TRBD1. The CDR3 length is 14 residues. The J segment lost 2 bases and the V segment lost 4 bases, leaving 6 bases of the junction unmatched. The germline V gene encodes CDR1 SQVTM and CDR2 ANQGSEA. For the CDR3, the DNA is TGCAGCGTTGGGACCGGGACAGGGACCTACGAGCAGTACTTC. Its translation is CSVGTGTGTYEQYF.

This sequence joins TRBV5-5 and TRBJ2-5; the D gene is possibly TRBD1 (6 bases). CDR1 and CDR2 (germline): SGHKS, YYEKEE (reference sequence). The V end lost 5 bases, the J end lost 0 bases, and 20 bases lay between the germline ends. CDR3 length: 17 amino acids. This CDR3 is CASSLKTGVGYQETQYF. In DNA, the CDR3 is TGTGCCAGCAGTCTAAAGACAGGAGTGGGGTACCAAGAGACCCAGTACTTC.

A note on this clonotype: A much larger clone sits a single nucleotide away, making a read error possible. The chain is built from TRBV20-1 and TRBJ1-2; D unresolved. In germline, CDR1 is DFQATT, CDR2 SNEGSKA (reference sequence). The length of the CDR3 is 12 residues. This chain's CDR3 is CSASSHNYGHTF. CDR3 sequence (DNA): TGCAGTGCTAGCAGCCATAACTATGGCCACACCTTC.

In this sample, this clonotype turned up a few times. The DNA of the CDR3 is TGCAGTGCTAGTCTGTCTCAGACGAGCGAGCAGTACTTC. It translates to CSASLSQTSEQYF. The genes are TRBV20-1 and TRBJ2-7; no definite D call. The CDR3 has 13 residues. Per germline, CDR1 DFQATT and CDR2 SNEGSKA (reference sequence). Trimming shortened V by 3 bases and J by 6 bases, and 15 bases separated the two germline ends.

In this sample, this clonotype turned up many times. This chain uses TRBV7-9 with TRBJ2-7, with 7 bases fitting TRBD2. Germline lookup yields CDR1 SEHNR and CDR2 FQNEAQ (reference sequence). The CDR3 totals 14 residues. The trim removed 1 base at V and 3 bases at J, leaving 3 bases unmatched. The chain's CDR3 is CASSLGGTNYEQYF. The CDR3 nucleotides read TGTGCCAGCAGCTTAGGAGGGACTAACTACGAGCAGTACTTC. Using reference TRBV7-9 and TRBJ2-7 for the parts outside the CDR3, the full variable domain is DTGVSQNPRHKITKRGQNVTFRCDPISEHNRLYWYRQTLGQGPEFLTYFQNEAQLEKSRLLSDRFSAERPKGSFSTLEIQRTEQGDSAMYLCASSLGGTNYEQYFGPGTRLTVT.

As to this clonotype: A much larger clone sits a single nucleotide away, making a read error possible. The chain is built from TRBV2 and TRBJ2-7; TRBD1 matches 8 bases. Germline V lookup: CDR1 SNHLY, CDR2 FYNNEI. This CDR3 is built from 15 residues. V was clipped by 4 bases and J by 6 bases; unmatched bases: 11. The CDR3 region is CASSVEDRVLPEQYF. For the CDR3, the DNA is TGTGCCAGCAGTGTCGAGGACAGGGTGTTACCCGAGCAGTACTTC.

The chain joins TRBV7-2 to TRBJ2-7; D is ambiguous. Germline V gives CDR1 SGHTA, CDR2 FQGNSA. The CDR3 consists of 15 residues. V was clipped by 3 bases and J by 0 bases, with 12 bases between them. CDR3 DNA sequence: TGTGCCAGCAGCTTGTCCAGGAACCCCTCCTACGAGCAGTACTTC. This encodes CASSLSRNPSYEQYF. The full variable domain, completed using reference TRBV7-2 and TRBJ2-7, is GAGVSQSPSNKVTEKGKDVELRCDPISGHTALYWYRQSLGQGLEFLIYFQGNSAPDKSGLPSDRFSAERTGGSVSTLTIQRTQQEDSAVYLCASSLSRNPSYEQYFGPGTRLTVT.

The V and J genes are TRBV15 and TRBJ2-5; D possibly corresponds to TRBD1 (5 bases). V was trimmed by 3 bases and J by 1 base, leaving 9 bases between them. The germline CDR1 and CDR2 sequences are LNHNV and YYDKDF (reference sequence). The CDR3 spans 14 residues. The CDR3 DNA reads as TGTGCCACCAGCAGCTTAGACAGCCAAGAGACCCAGTACTTC. Protein sequence: CATSSLDSQETQYF. Based on the CDR3 plus reference TRBV15 and TRBJ2-5, the full variable domain is DAMVIQNPRYQVTQFGKPVTLSCSQTLNHNVMYWYQQKSSQAPKLLFHYYDKDFNNEADTPDNFQSRRPNTSFCFLDIRSPGLGDTAMYLCATSSLDSQETQYFGPGTRLLVL.